This T cell receptor (beta chain) was found in a study of blood T cell repertoires in COVID-19. Study-level background: Material from acute and convalescent COVID-19 was sourced from the United States, Italy and Spain. PBMCs, B-cell-depleted T cells, or T cells were the source of the cDNA or gDNA that made up the material.

The junction had 2 bases not matched to a gene; V was cut back by 3 bases and J by 0 bases. Germline CDR1 is SGHRS and CDR2 is YFSETQ. This CDR3 spans 16 amino acids. Authors' methods: Estimation of nucleated cell counts relied on the amplification of reference gene primers. The data were produced by immunoSEQ multiplex PCR, yet TCRdb's version contains in-frame clones alone and is incomplete. The V and J calls and clone size come from that table; D and trimming were worked out from the DNA. The sample holds a few hundred thousand clones, about 85% seen once. Sample: peripheral blood. This sequence originates from a man aged 25-40 years who had recovered from COVID-19. This chain links TRBV5-1 with TRBJ1-3; the match to TRBD1 covers 11 bases. CDR3 bases: TGCGCCAGCAGCTCGGGACAGGGGGACTCTGGAAACACCATATATTTT. Amino acids: CASSSGQGDSGNTIYF.